The next 14 T cell receptor beta chains were all read from a single sample in a study of blood T cell repertoires in COVID-19. TCRdb's table, derived via immunoSEQ multiplex PCR, lists solely in-frame clones and lacks some. Here the sample spans some 390,000 clones, 80% to 90% being singletons. The specimen was PBMCs or T cells enriched from blood (not recorded which). These receptors all come from a man aged 25 to 45 who had recovered from COVID-19.

The chain has TRBV19 and TRBJ2-7, with TRBD1 matching over 10 bases. Germline assignment: CDR1 LNHDA and CDR2 SQIVND (reference sequence). V shed 4 bases and J 3 bases; nucleotides not matched to a gene: 3. The CDR3 runs 14 residues. CDR3 in DNA: TGTGCCAGTAGTACTGGACAGGGGGGCTACGAGCAGTACTTC. Its protein is CASSTGQGGYEQYF.

The rearrangement uses TRBV7-9 and TRBJ2-7; a weak D match, TRBD1 (5 bases). The CDR3 has 13 residues. Germline-derived CDR1 and CDR2 are SEHNR and FQNEAQ (reference sequence). Trimming took 5 bases from V and 3 from J, leaving 11 bases between them. CDR3: CASSPRQLYEQYF. Here the CDR3 DNA reads TGTGCCAGCAGCCCTCGACAGCTCTACGAGCAGTACTTC.

V and J are TRBV12-3 or TRBV12-4 and TRBJ1-1, with D possibly being TRBD1 (6 bases). V shed 8 bases and J shed 9 bases, with 19 bases lying between them. This CDR3 has 13 amino acids. CDR3 coding DNA: TGTGCCAGCGGTGCCGCCGGGACACAGAAAGCTTTCTTT. Amino acids: CASGAAGTQKAFF.

The rearrangement joins TRBV29-1 to TRBJ1-1, with 9 bases lining up with TRBD1. Trimming at V came to 7 bases and at J to 8 bases, leaving 11 bases not matched to a gene. This CDR3 is built from 13 residues. Germline lookup yields CDR1 SQVTM and CDR2 ANQGSEA. The CDR3 is CSGTPGQGVEAFF. CDR3 sequence (DNA): TGCAGCGGGACGCCGGGACAGGGCGTGGAAGCTTTCTTT.

Comments on this clone: The sample holds other DNA sequences that translate to the same CDR3. The chain links TRBV5-1 to TRBJ2-1; no definite D call. Germline V gene lookup returns CDR1 SGHRS and CDR2 YFSETQ. Trimming cost V 3 bases and J 6 bases, with 7 bases left between them. The CDR3 extends over 12 amino acids. CDR3 in DNA: TGCGCCAGCAGCTCTAGAGGCAATGAGCAGTTCTTC. It translates to CASSSRGNEQFF.

The genes are TRBV7-7 and TRBJ2-2; 10 bases agree with TRBD2. This CDR3 is 18 amino acids long. Germline loops: CDR1 SSHAT, CDR2 FNYEAQ (reference sequence). The trim removed 1 base at V and 2 bases at J, leaving 7 bases unmatched. The CDR3 sequence: CASSLGTTSGDNTGELFF. CDR3 sequence (DNA): TGTGCCAGCAGCTTAGGCACCACTAGCGGGGATAACACCGGGGAGCTGTTTTTT.

The rearrangement links TRBV25-1 to TRBJ1-1; a possible D gene is TRBD1 (6 bases). Germline CDR1 is MGHDK and CDR2 is SYGVNS. The CDR3 is 16 amino acids. V was clipped by 3 bases and J by 4 bases, with 18 bases between them. CDR3 amino acids: CASSDAGAGRVTEAFF. The CDR3 DNA follows: TGTGCCAGCAGTGACGCAGGGGCGGGTCGGGTCACTGAAGCTTTCTTT.

The V and J genes are TRBV15 and TRBJ2-7; 10 bases are a match to TRBD1. Per the germline V gene, CDR1 is LNHNV and CDR2 is YYDKDF (reference sequence). The junction had 10 bases not matched to a gene; V was cut back by 3 bases and J by 5 bases. This CDR3 spans 16 amino acids. The CDR3 loop reads CATSRGAGQGVHEQYF. Here the CDR3 DNA reads TGTGCCACCAGCAGGGGAGCCGGACAGGGGGTCCACGAGCAGTACTTC.

The V call is TRBV6-6, the J call TRBJ1-2, with a tentative D call TRBD1 (5 bases). V lost 7 bases and J 2 bases, leaving 17 bases between the germline ends. Germline loops: CDR1 MNHNY, CDR2 SVGAGI (reference sequence). The CDR3 is made up of 15 amino acids. The CDR3 region has the DNA TGTGCCAGCACCTTACGGGCAGGGTGGAACTATGGCTACACCTTC. It yields the protein CASTLRAGWNYGYTF.

The J gene is TRBJ1-3, the V gene TRBV4-1; possible D gene TRBD1, 6 bases. The CDR3 has 15 amino acids. The germline CDR1 and CDR2 sequences are MGHRA and YSYEKL. V was pared by 1 base and J by 4 bases, with 11 bases between. CDR3 sequence: CASSQARGTGNTIYF. CDR3 in DNA: TGCGCCAGCAGCCAAGCGAGGGGGACGGGAAACACCATATATTTT.

J is TRBJ1-1 and V is TRBV28; maybe TRBD1 (6 bases). V dropped 4 bases and J dropped 1 base, with 10 bases sitting between them. CDR1 is MDHEN, CDR2 SYDVKM, per germline. The CDR3 has 14 amino acids. Here the CDR3 reads CASSYARGNTEAFF. In DNA form, the CDR3 reads TGTGCCAGCAGTTACGCCAGGGGGAACACTGAAGCTTTCTTT.

The chain recombines TRBV23-1 with TRBJ2-2; D may be TRBD2 (6 bases). TRBV23-1 is an ORF, with its function uncertain. V lost 11 bases and J lost 2, with 15 bases in between. The CDR3 is 14 residues long. CDR3 in DNA: TGCGCCGAACGGGAGAGGATAAACACCGGGGAGCTGTTTTTT. Encoded protein: CAERERINTGELFF.

The chain couples TRBV12-5 to TRBJ1-2; weak D call: TRBD1 (5 bases). Trimming took 6 bases from V and 2 from J, leaving 19 bases between them. This CDR3 comprises 16 residues. Germline V lookup: CDR1 LGHNT, CDR2 FRNRAP. The CDR3 nucleotides are TGTGCTAGTGGATCACGACACGCGGGGGTGAACTATGGCTACACCTTC. It specifies CASGSRHAGVNYGYTF. Filled out from reference TRBV12-5 and TRBJ1-2, the complete variable domain reads DARVTQTPRHKVTEMGQEVTMRCQPILGHNTVFWYRQTMMQGLELLAYFRNRAPLDDSGMPKDRFSAEMPDATLATLKIQPSEPRDSAVYFCASGSRHAGVNYGYTFGSGTRLTVV.

The chain links TRBV12-3 or TRBV12-4 to TRBJ2-7; 8 bases agree with TRBD2. This CDR3 is 13 amino acids long. V lost 6 bases and J lost 6; bases outside the gene matches: 7. Here the CDR3 DNA reads TGTGCCAGCAGCCCGACTAGCGCCTCCGAGCAGTACTTC. This codes for CASSPTSASEQYF.